The 25 T cell receptor beta chains reported below all come from one sample, sequenced in a study of technical replicates of blood from a handful of donors (dated by TCRdb to between 2016 and 2019). The method was the immunoSEQ multiplex PCR assay. Sourced from immuneACCESS, this table was stored by TCRdb with only in-frame sequences that have V and J called. A share of the clones is absent; for the studies checked, an unresolved V gene accounts for under half, and the remainder has no known explanation. This sample holds 74,000 or so clones; roughly 96% were observed only once. In total, the top ten clones hold roughly 0.34% of the sample. Source material: T cells isolated from PBMCs. These receptors all come from a human donor in good health.

This chain uses TRBV9 with TRBJ2-7; 7 bases align to TRBD1. This CDR3 contains 13 residues. Germline assignment: CDR1 SGDLS and CDR2 YYNGEE. J was trimmed by 3 bases and V by 5 bases; bases with no gene match: 5. CDR3 loop: CASSGDRLYEQYF. CDR3 DNA sequence: TGTGCCAGCAGTGGGGACAGACTCTACGAGCAGTACTTC.

The chain employs TRBV5-6 and TRBJ2-2; 7 bases match TRBD2. CDR1 is SGHDT and CDR2 is YYEEEE in the germline V gene. The length of the CDR3 is 16 residues. J was trimmed by 1 base and V by 2 bases; bases with no gene match: 5. This CDR3 reads CASSFRGTKNTGELFF. The CDR3 DNA sequence: TGTGCCAGCAGCTTCCGCGGGACTAAGAACACCGGGGAGCTGTTTTTT.

The chain employs TRBV5-4 and TRBJ2-5, with TRBD2 identical over 14 bases. The CDR3 is made up of 16 amino acids. Germline-derived CDR1 and CDR2 are SGHNT and YYREEE (reference sequence). J lost 5 bases, V lost 3 bases, and 6 bases had no gene match. In nucleotides, the CDR3 is TGTGCCAGCAGCTGGGGGACTAGCGGGAGTAAGGAGACCCAGTACTTC. Protein sequence: CASSWGTSGSKETQYF.

The chain uses TRBV27 and TRBJ1-1, with 7 bases matching TRBD1. This CDR3 region has 14 residues. J lost 0 bases, V lost 6 bases, and 4 bases had no gene match. Looked up from germline, CDR1 is MNHEY and CDR2 is SMNVEV (reference sequence). CDR3 sequence: CASRHGTVNTEAFF. Written as DNA, the CDR3 is TGTGCCAGCAGACACGGGACAGTGAACACTGAAGCTTTCTTT.

In this sample, this clone turned up once. As DNA, the CDR3 is TGTGCCAGCATAGGTCCGGCGACAGGGATCGGGGAGCTGTTTTTT. Its translation: CASIGPATGIGELFF. The chain joins TRBV6-1 to TRBJ2-2, with 7 bases fitting TRBD1. The germline V gene has CDR1 MNHNS and CDR2 SASEGT. This CDR3 region has 15 residues. V was pared by 7 bases and J by 7 bases, with 12 bases of the junction left unmatched.

The J gene is TRBJ2-7, the V gene TRBV10-3; 9 nucleotides line up with TRBD1. J lost 6 bases, V lost 4 bases, and 7 bases had no gene match. Germline V gene data show CDR1 as ENHRY and CDR2 as SYGVKD. The CDR3 is made up of 14 amino acids. CDR3 sequence reads: CAISGGQGLGEQYF. The CDR3, as DNA: TGTGCCATCAGTGGGGGACAGGGTTTGGGCGAGCAGTACTTC.

The CDR3 loop reads CASSELSGELFF. Written as DNA, the CDR3 is TGCGCCAGCAGTGAGTTATCCGGGGAGCTGTTTTTT. The rearrangement uses TRBV10-1 and TRBJ2-2; D uncertain. The length of the CDR3 is 12 residues. Germline loops: CDR1 WNHNN, CDR2 SYGVQD (reference sequence). The V and J ends lost 1 base and 6 bases respectively, with 3 bases between them.

The chain joins TRBV27 to TRBJ2-5, with D tentatively TRBD2 (5 bases). CDR1 and CDR2 from the germline V gene are MNHEY and SMNVEV (reference sequence). The CDR3 is 15 amino acids. V was pared by 3 bases and J by 2 bases, with 13 bases between. The chain's CDR3 is CASSFNLRDQETQYF. CDR3 bases: TGTGCCAGCAGTTTCAATCTACGGGATCAAGAGACCCAGTACTTC.

The gene calls are TRBV9 and TRBJ2-6; the D gene is possibly TRBD1 (6 bases). This CDR3 spans 16 amino acids. The V end was cut by 3 bases, the J end by 2 bases, with 12 bases between. Germline V lookup: CDR1 SGDLS, CDR2 YYNGEE. The CDR3 nucleotides read TGTGCCAGCAGCGCAACAGGGCTGGCTGGGGCCAACGTCCTGACTTTC. It encodes CASSATGLAGANVLTF.

The chain uses TRBV5-4 and TRBJ2-7; 8 nucleotides match TRBD1. The trim removed 0 bases at V and 4 bases at J, leaving 12 bases unmatched. The CDR3 sequence is 17 residues long. CDR1 is SGHNT, CDR2 YYREEE, per germline (reference sequence). The CDR3: CASSLALVRGRGYEQYF. The CDR3, as DNA: TGTGCCAGCAGCTTGGCACTCGTCAGGGGGCGAGGTTACGAGCAGTACTTC.

The V call is TRBV6-1, the J call TRBJ1-1; D is ambiguous. Trimming took 9 bases from V and 11 from J, leaving 16 bases between them. CDR3 size: 11 residues. CDR1 is MNHNS, CDR2 SASEGT, per germline. CDR3: CASIQSGIAFF. CDR3 sequence (DNA): TGTGCCAGTATACAGTCGGGGATTGCTTTCTTT.

This chain joins TRBV29-1 and TRBJ2-7, with a tentative D call TRBD2 (6 bases). In germline, CDR1 is SQVTM, CDR2 ANQGSEA. The CDR3 consists of 13 residues. Trimming shortened V by 4 bases and J by 0 bases, and 10 bases separated the two germline ends. The CDR3 DNA reads as TGCAGCGTTGTACGGGACTCCTCCTACGAGCAGTACTTC. Translation: CSVVRDSSYEQYF.

V and J are TRBV6-4 and TRBJ2-1; the D gene is possibly TRBD1 (7 bases). The germline V gene has CDR1 MRHNA and CDR2 SNTAGT. There are 15 residues in the CDR3. Trimming left V 5 bases short and J 7 bases short, with 18 bases between. CDR3 coding DNA: TGTGCCAGCAGTCTCGACGACAGGGAGGTAAATGAGCAGTTCTTC. Translating gives CASSLDDREVNEQFF.

The chain combines TRBV30 with TRBJ2-7, with 8 bases matching TRBD2. The CDR3 contains 15 residues. V was pared by 3 bases and J by 2 bases, with 9 bases of the junction left unmatched. The germline V gene has CDR1 GTSNPN and CDR2 SVGIG (reference sequence). For the CDR3, the DNA is TGTGCCTGGAGACCTCTTGGTAGCGGGACCTACGAGCAGTACTTC. Encoded protein: CAWRPLGSGTYEQYF.

J is TRBJ2-2 and V is TRBV18; 7 bases align to TRBD1. The CDR3 has 15 amino acids. V lost 6 bases, J lost 3 bases, and 7 bases stayed unmatched. From germline, CDR1 is KGHSH and CDR2 LQKENI. Written as DNA, the CDR3 is TGTGCCAGCTCGGGTACGGACAGGCACACCGGGGAGCTGTTTTTT. Amino acids: CASSGTDRHTGELFF.

This chain joins TRBV29-1 and TRBJ2-5; D might be TRBD2 (6 bases). CDR1 and CDR2 from the germline V gene are SQVTM and ANQGSEA. The CDR3 is 13 residues long. The ends were cut back, 5 bases at V and 2 bases at J, with 12 bases in the middle. CDR3 DNA sequence: TGCAGCGTTATTGGGACTGCACAAGAGACCCAGTACTTC. It specifies CSVIGTAQETQYF.

This chain connects TRBV9 to TRBJ2-7, with D possibly matching TRBD1 (5 bases). Per germline, CDR1 SGDLS and CDR2 YYNGEE. V was trimmed by 0 bases and J by 4 bases, leaving 17 bases between them. This CDR3 is built from 16 residues. CDR3 bases: TGTGCCAGCAGCGTAGCCAGCATGGCAGGGTGGTACGAGCAGTACTTC. This gives the protein CASSVASMAGWYEQYF.

This clone appeared once. The gene calls are TRBV19 and TRBJ2-2; 8 bases are a match to TRBD1. V gave up 6 bases and J gave up 4 bases; unmatched junction bases: 4. The germline CDR1 and CDR2 sequences are LNHDA and SQIVND (reference sequence). The CDR3 runs to 14 residues. CDR3 nucleotides: TGTGCCAGTAGCCGACAGGGGTTCACCGGGGAGCTGTTTTTT. Its translation: CASSRQGFTGELFF. The full variable domain, completed using reference TRBV19 and TRBJ2-2, is DGGITQSPKYLFRKEGQNVTLSCEQNLNHDAMYWYRQDPGQGLRLIYYSQIVNDFQKGDIAEGYSVSREKKESFPLTVTSAQKNPTAFYLCASSRQGFTGELFFGEGSRLTVL.

The gene calls are TRBV15 and TRBJ2-7; TRBD2 might be the D (5 bases). The CDR3 is 14 residues long. Trimming pared 3 bases from V and 4 bases from J, leaving 13 bases between. Germline loops: CDR1 LNHNV, CDR2 YYDKDF (reference sequence). This CDR3 is CATSSRETQYEQYF. CDR3 bases: TGTGCCACCAGCAGCCGGGAAACCCAGTACGAGCAGTACTTC.

The chain carries TRBV19 and TRBJ1-1; a possible D gene is TRBD1 (6 bases). The V gene's germline CDR1 is LNHDA and CDR2 SQIVND (reference sequence). V shed 2 bases and J shed 5 bases, with 15 bases lying between them. The CDR3 is made up of 15 amino acids. The CDR3 reads CASSINSGGWTEAFF. CDR3 in DNA: TGTGCCAGTAGTATAAATTCGGGGGGCTGGACTGAAGCTTTCTTT. The full variable domain, completed using reference TRBV19 and TRBJ1-1, is DGGITQSPKYLFRKEGQNVTLSCEQNLNHDAMYWYRQDPGQGLRLIYYSQIVNDFQKGDIAEGYSVSREKKESFPLTVTSAQKNPTAFYLCASSINSGGWTEAFFGQGTRLTVV.

V and J are TRBV6-4 and TRBJ2-1, with 11 bases matching TRBD2. V lost 4 bases to trimming and J lost 3 bases; unmatched junction nucleotides: 2. The CDR3 runs to 15 residues. Germline lookup yields CDR1 MRHNA and CDR2 SNTAGT. CDR3 sequence (DNA): TGTGCCAGCAGTGCCGGGACTAGCGGCTACAATGAGCAGTTCTTC. Amino acids: CASSAGTSGYNEQFF.

This clone was seen just once. The rearrangement links TRBV28 to TRBJ2-1; TRBD2 matches at 8 bases. Germline trimming cut 5 bases from V and 2 bases from J; bases unmatched to any gene: 5. Germline-derived CDR1 and CDR2 are MDHEN and SYDVKM. This CDR3 comprises 15 residues. The CDR3 here is CASSPGGIAYNEQFF. The CDR3 bases are TGTGCCAGCAGTCCGGGGGGGATCGCCTACAATGAGCAGTTCTTC. The complete variable domain, with remaining parts taken from reference TRBV28 and TRBJ2-1, reads DVKVTQSSRYLVKRTGEKVFLECVQDMDHENMFWYRQDPGLGLRLIYFSYDVKMKEKGDIPEGYSVSREKKERFSLILESASTNQTSMYLCASSPGGIAYNEQFFGPGTRLTVL.

CDR3 bases: TGTGCCAGCTCACCCATGGGGGCCCCATATGGCTACACCTTC. Translating gives CASSPMGAPYGYTF. The chain has TRBV18 and TRBJ1-2; a possible D gene is TRBD1 (6 bases). The CDR3 loop spans 14 amino acids. Deletions cut 3 bases from V and 5 bases from J, with 13 bases between. CDR1 is KGHSH, CDR2 LQKENI, per germline. Looking up the rest from reference TRBV18 and TRBJ1-2 gives the full variable domain: NAGVMQNPRHLVRRRGQEARLRCSPMKGHSHVYWYRQLPEEGLKFMVYLQKENIIDESGMPKERFSAEFPKEGPSILRIQQVVRGDSAAYFCASSPMGAPYGYTFGSGTRLTVV.

The chain combines TRBV7-2 with TRBJ2-1; 8 bases are a match to TRBD1. This CDR3 is built from 16 residues. The J segment lost 0 bases and the V segment lost 5 bases, leaving 6 bases of the junction unmatched. The germline CDR1 and CDR2 sequences are SGHTA and FQGNSA. The CDR3 reads CASSETGGSSYNEQFF. The CDR3 bases are TGTGCCAGCAGCGAAACAGGGGGTAGCTCCTACAATGAGCAGTTCTTC.

This clone appeared once. V and J are TRBV10-3 and TRBJ2-5; D may be TRBD2 (6 bases). This CDR3 has 15 amino acids. Germline CDR1 ENHRY, CDR2 SYGVKD. Deletions cut 4 bases from V and 4 bases from J, with 16 bases between. In nucleotides, the CDR3 is TGTGCCATCAGTGGGGCAGCGGGTCTCTCAGAGACCCAGTACTTC. Translated, it gives CAISGAAGLSETQYF.